This is a list of T cell receptor beta chains from one sample in a study of neurological immune-mediated disorders. TCRdb called the 5' RACE reads again in MiXCR, with one record for every CDR3 protein. In the table there are about 82,000 distinct CDR3 sequences, around 2.6% of which are singletons. Material for sequencing was PBMCs. These receptors originate from a woman aged 25 to 39 with multiple sclerosis. Each CDR3 is given with its conserved first and last residue. Each record gives: V gene, clone size, CDR3 length, D gene, J gene, CDR3 DNA, CDR3 protein. The D gene is left open where the match is weak. Size is stated for part of the rows, as once, few or many counts, or as a class when the clone is expanded.

>TRBV12-3/TRBV12-4|many|16|TRBD2|TRBJ2-1
TGTGCCAGCAGGGGACTAGCGGGGGATCTTTACAATGAGCAGTTCTTC
CASRGLAGDLYNEQFF
>TRBV11-3|-|16|TRBD1|TRBJ2-7
TGTGCCAGCAGCCCACACTCCGGGACAGGGTCCTACGAGCAGTACTTC
CASSPHSGTGSYEQYF
>TRBV2|many|14|TRBD1|TRBJ1-4
TGTGCCAGCAGTCCAGGGACAGGGTTGGAAAAACTGTTTTTT
CASSPGTGLEKLFF
>TRBV6-5|many|14|TRBD2|TRBJ2-1
TGTGCCAGCAGTCTAGGGACTAGCTACAATGAGCAGTTCTTC
CASSLGTSYNEQFF
>TRBV27|many|12|TRBD2|TRBJ2-1
TGTGCCAGCAATAGCGGGTTTAATGAGCAGTTCTTC
CASNSGFNEQFF
>TRBV20-1|many|18|TRBD1|TRBJ2-3
TGCAGTGCTGAAGACAGGGGCAGGATAAGGTTTACACTAGATACGCAGTATTTT
CSAEDRGRIRFTLDTQYF
>TRBV19|many|12|TRBD2|TRBJ2-7
TGTGCCAGTAGAAACCTAGCGGACGAGCAGTACTTC
CASRNLADEQYF
>TRBV12-3/TRBV12-4|many|16|TRBD2|TRBJ2-2
TGTGCCACCCCACCCGGGGGGGCAATGGACACCGGGGAGCTGTTTTTT
CATPPGGAMDTGELFF
>TRBV6-2/TRBV6-3|many|17|-|TRBJ2-5
TGTGCCAGCAGACGGAGTGACCCTAGTCAGTCCCAAGAGACCCAGTACTTC
CASRRSDPSQSQETQYF
>TRBV12-3/TRBV12-4|many|13|-|TRBJ2-7
TGTGCCAGCAGTGGGACGGTGACCTACGAGCAGTACTTC
CASSGTVTYEQYF
>TRBV28|many|12|-|TRBJ1-2
TGTGCCAGCAGAACCGAGGGGTATGGCTACACCTTC
CASRTEGYGYTF
>TRBV28|many|14|-|TRBJ1-5
TGTGCCAGCAGCCTCCGTCTCAGCAATCAGCCCCAGCATTTT
CASSLRLSNQPQHF
>TRBV6-6|many|15|TRBD2|TRBJ2-5
TGTGCCAGCAGTCGAGCGGGAGCGGGCCAAGAGACCCAGTACTTC
CASSRAGAGQETQYF
>TRBV29-1|many|16|TRBD2|TRBJ2-3
TGCAGCGTTGAAGACGGAGCGGGATCGGGTACAGATACGCAGTATTTT
CSVEDGAGSGTDTQYF
>TRBV6-2/TRBV6-3|many|15|-|TRBJ2-6
TGTGCCACTCGGTCGAAGGGGATTGGGGCCAACGTCCTGACTTTC
CATRSKGIGANVLTF
>TRBV15|many|14|TRBD1|TRBJ1-1
TGTGCCACCAGCAGAGGGGACAGTTACACTGAAGCTTTCTTT
CATSRGDSYTEAFF
>TRBV12-3/TRBV12-4|many|15|-|TRBJ2-4
TGTGCCAGCAGTTTGGGGGGGGCGCTCGAAAACATTCAGTACTTC
CASSLGGALENIQYF
>TRBV10-3|many|13|-|TRBJ1-2
TGTGCCACCCTGACAGGATCTGACTATGGCTACACCTTC
CATLTGSDYGYTF
>TRBV3-1|many|13|-|TRBJ2-5
TGTGCCAGCAGCCCAGGGAGGTGGGAGACCCAGTACTTC
CASSPGRWETQYF
>TRBV11-2|many|15|TRBD2|TRBJ2-1
TGTGCCAGCAGCTTAATGGGACTAGCTGTAGATGAGCAGTTCTTC
CASSLMGLAVDEQFF
>TRBV7-2|many|16|TRBD2|TRBJ2-3
TGTGCCAGCAGCTTGAGGACTAGCGGTAGCACAGATACGCAGTATTTT
CASSLRTSGSTDTQYF
>TRBV24-1|many|12|-|TRBJ2-7
TGTGCCACCAGTGAGGGGCCCTACGAGCAGTACTTC
CATSEGPYEQYF
>TRBV6-5|many|13|TRBD2|TRBJ2-3
TGTACAAGCGCGGCGGGAGGGACAGATACGCAGTATTTT
CTSAAGGTDTQYF
>TRBV5-1|many|15|-|TRBJ2-5
TGCGCCAGCAGCTTGGCGGTGGGACGTCGGGAGACCCAGTACTTC
CASSLAVGRRETQYF
>TRBV20-1|medium-sized|13|-|TRBJ2-2
TGCAGTGCTAGAGACACCAACACCGGGGAGCTGTTTTTT
CSARDTNTGELFF
>TRBV3-1|many|15|TRBD1|TRBJ1-2
TGTGCCAGCAGCCAAGATGGGACAGGGGGCAGAGGCTACACCTTC
CASSQDGTGGRGYTF
>TRBV24-1|many|16|-|TRBJ2-7
TGTGCCACCAGTGATTCAGCCGCTCCAAGCTCCTACGAGCAGTACTTC
CATSDSAAPSSYEQYF
>TRBV6-2/TRBV6-3|-|18|TRBD2|TRBJ2-1
TGTGCCAGCAGTTACCCCTTAGCGGGAGGACACTCCTACAATGAGCAGTTCTTC
CASSYPLAGGHSYNEQFF
>TRBV20-1|many|11|-|TRBJ2-1
TGCAGTGCAGAGGGGAATGATGAGCAGTTCTTC
CSAEGNDEQFF
>TRBV20-1|many|13|-|TRBJ1-4
TGCAGTGCTGGACGGGCGCCGAATGAAAAACTGTTTTTT
CSAGRAPNEKLFF
>TRBV6-5|many|14|-|TRBJ2-7
TGTGCCAGCAGTTACTTTGGCAGAACCTACGAGCAGTACTTC
CASSYFGRTYEQYF
>TRBV20-1|many|15|TRBD1|TRBJ2-7
TGCAGTGCGGCTGGACAGGGGCCAGGGCTTTACGAGCAGTACTTC
CSAAGQGPGLYEQYF
>TRBV20-1|many|13|TRBD2|TRBJ2-5
TGCAGTGCTAGAGTGGCGGGAGCAGAGACCCAGTACTTC
CSARVAGAETQYF
>TRBV6-5|-|13|-|TRBJ1-1
TGTGCCAGCAAAAGGGCAGGGAACACTGAAGCTTTCTTT
CASKRAGNTEAFF
>TRBV11-2|many|17|TRBD1|TRBJ2-7
TGTGCCAGCAGCCATCTCTATGTGGGACAGGGCGGCGACGAGCAGTACTTC
CASSHLYVGQGGDEQYF
>TRBV20-1|many|12|-|TRBJ2-7
TGCAGCGCCTGGCGGGGAACCTACGAGCAGTACTTC
CSAWRGTYEQYF
>TRBV9|many|14|TRBD2|TRBJ2-1
TGTGCCAGCACCACCGGACTAGCGGGAGTTGAGCAGTTCTTC
CASTTGLAGVEQFF
>TRBV18|many|14|-|TRBJ1-1
TGTGCCAGCTCACCTAACAGGAGGAACACTGAAGCTTTCTTT
CASSPNRRNTEAFF
>TRBV19|many|14|-|TRBJ1-5
TGTGCCAGTAGTACAGGGCCTCGGGATCAGCCCCAGCATTTT
CASSTGPRDQPQHF
>TRBV3-1|many|14|-|TRBJ2-7
TGTGCCAGCAGCCAAGGGGCCGCGAACGGCGAGCAGTACTTC
CASSQGAANGEQYF
>TRBV7-7|many|16|-|TRBJ2-7
TGTGCTAGCAGCTTAGCCCCCAGGGACAACGCCTACGAGCAGTACTTC
CASSLAPRDNAYEQYF
>TRBV28|many|18|TRBD2|TRBJ2-1
TGTGCCAGCACCCGAGCCTTAAGTCTAGCGGGAGAGCGCAATGAGCAGTTCTTC
CASTRALSLAGERNEQFF
>TRBV7-2|many|14|-|TRBJ1-5
TGTGCCAGCAGCTTAGTGATAGGAAATCAGCCCCAGCATTTT
CASSLVIGNQPQHF
>TRBV6-5|many|16|-|TRBJ2-6
TGTGCCAGCAGTTACTCCGAGGGATCTGGGGCCAACGTCCTGACTTTC
CASSYSEGSGANVLTF
>TRBV12-3/TRBV12-4|many|13|-|TRBJ1-2
TGTGCCAGCAGTTTACAGGGGAACTATGGCTACACCTTC
CASSLQGNYGYTF
>TRBV11-2|many|11|-|TRBJ2-2
TGTGCCAGCAGCTTCTCCCAAGAGCTGTTTTTT
CASSFSQELFF
>TRBV7-2|many|17|TRBD2|TRBJ2-5
TGTGCCAGCAGCGGAGGAGGAGGAACTAGCGGGAAAGAGACCCAGTACTTC
CASSGGGGTSGKETQYF
>TRBV12-3/TRBV12-4|many|12|-|TRBJ1-3
TGTGCCAGCAGTTTATCGAGGGACACCATATATTTT
CASSLSRDTIYF
>TRBV20-1|many|11|-|TRBJ2-2
TGCAGTGCTACGTACACCGGGGAGCTGTTTTTT
CSATYTGELFF
>TRBV7-2|many|15|TRBD2|TRBJ2-7
TGTGCCAGCAGCTTCCTGGGACTAGCGGCCTACGAGCAGTACTTC
CASSFLGLAAYEQYF
>TRBV5-1|many|13|-|TRBJ2-1
TGCGCCAGCAGCTTGGTTACTGACAATGAGCAGTTCTTC
CASSLVTDNEQFF
>TRBV4-3|many|13|-|TRBJ2-1
TGCGCCAGCAGCCTACAGGGACACAATGAGCAGTTCTTC
CASSLQGHNEQFF
>TRBV13|many|12|TRBD2|TRBJ2-1
TGTGCCAGCAGCTTAGCGGGGGGTGAGCAGTTCTTC
CASSLAGGEQFF